This T cell receptor beta chain appears in the sequencing data of a study of CXCR3-negative and CXCR3-positive naive CD8 T cells. As for the study in general: Collectively, the libraries yielded around 140 million TRB reads in total, at about 1.5 +/- 0.3 million per library.

Overall study results and limits: Memory CD8+ cells had much lower diversity, and both naive subsets had comparably high diversity. CXCR3 expression dropped partially after cryopreservation, and most assays relied on fresh PBMCs.

5' RACE with UMI labels generated the TRB cDNA libraries. TCRdb reprocessed the 5' RACE reads, with one entry per CDR3 protein and no DNA. In all, the sample yields 75,000 to 95,000 distinct CDR3 sequences. Concerning this clonotype: Antigen unknown.

The CDR3 extends over 15 amino acids. CDR1 is LNHDA and CDR2 is SQIVND in the germline V gene (reference sequence). The sequencing sample was made of naive CXCR3- CD8+ T cells from blood. The sample's subset: CD45RO-CCR7+CD27+CD95- naive CD8+ T cells lacking CXCR3 (TNR3-). The V and J genes are TRBV19 and TRBJ2-1; there is no DNA to check the TCRdb D call of TRBD2. The source of this sequence is a human donor in good health. Some clones in this sample may be carry-over from other donors' samples. The CDR3 sequence: CASSFTSGVSYEQFF.